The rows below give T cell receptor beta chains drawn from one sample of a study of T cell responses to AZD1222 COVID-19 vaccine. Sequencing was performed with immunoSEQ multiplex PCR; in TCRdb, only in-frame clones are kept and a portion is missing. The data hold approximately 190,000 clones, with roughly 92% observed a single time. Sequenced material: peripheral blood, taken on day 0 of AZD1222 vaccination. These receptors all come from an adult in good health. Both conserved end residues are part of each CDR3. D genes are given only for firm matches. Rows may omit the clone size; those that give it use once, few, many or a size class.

TGTGCCAGCAGCTTGGAGGCAAGTGCTAACTATGGCTACACCTTC,CASSLEASANYGYTF,.,TRBV5-5,TRBJ1-2,.
TGTGCCAGCAGCTTAGGTGATTTATCTAATGAAAAACTGTTTTTT,CASSLGDLSNEKLFF,.,TRBV7-6,TRBJ1-4,.
TGTGCCAGCAGCTTATACTCAAGGAAGACTAGCGGGGCCGGGGAGCTGTTTTTT,CASSLYSRKTSGAGELFF,.,TRBV7-2,TRBJ2-2,TRBD2
TGTGCCAGCAGTGAAGCGAGGGGGACAGGGAATCAGCCCCAGCATTTT,CASSEARGTGNQPQHF,.,TRBV6-1,TRBJ1-5,TRBD1
TGTGCCAGCAGTTTACTACAGGGGGAGAAAGCTTTCTTT,CASSLLQGEKAFF,.,TRBV12-3/TRBV12-4,TRBJ1-1,TRBD1
TGTGCCAGCAGCGGATTCAGGGGACTGAGTGGCTACACCTTC,CASSGFRGLSGYTF,few,TRBV7-9,TRBJ1-2,.
TGTGCCAGCAGTCCGCCGGGGAATGAGCAGTTCTTC,CASSPPGNEQFF,.,TRBV12-3/TRBV12-4,TRBJ2-1,.
TGTGCCAGCAGCTTAACACAGAACACTGAAGCTTTCTTT,CASSLTQNTEAFF,.,TRBV7-3,TRBJ1-1,.
TGTGCCAGCAGCGATAGGGTGGAAAGGGGTGAGCAGTTCTTC,CASSDRVERGEQFF,once,TRBV9,TRBJ2-1,.
TGTGCCAGTCTTCCACCGGGACTAGCGGGGGGTGGAGATACGCAGTATTTT,CASLPPGLAGGGDTQYF,.,TRBV6-4,TRBJ2-3,TRBD2
TGTGCCAGCAGCCAACCTACAGGGGCCGAGCAGTACTTC,CASSQPTGAEQYF,.,TRBV28,TRBJ2-7,TRBD1
TGTGCCATCAGTGAGGGGCCAGGGAACACTGAAGCTTTCTTT,CAISEGPGNTEAFF,.,TRBV10-3,TRBJ1-1,.
TGTGCCAGCAGTTCGGGACAGGGATTCGGGGAGCTGTTTTTT,CASSSGQGFGELFF,.,TRBV7-3,TRBJ2-2,TRBD1
TGTGCTAGTGGCAAAGGGACAGGGGAACAGACCCAGTACTTC,CASGKGTGEQTQYF,.,TRBV12-5,TRBJ2-5,TRBD1
TGTGCCAGCAGCTTGGGGGGTAACAGCAATCAGCCCCAGCATTTT,CASSLGGNSNQPQHF,.,TRBV5-4,TRBJ1-5,.
TGCGCCAGCAGCTTGGGACTAGCGGGGGGTCGGACAGATACGCAGTATTTT,CASSLGLAGGRTDTQYF,.,TRBV5-1,TRBJ2-3,TRBD2
TGCGCCAGCAGCCAAGATGAAGGCTTCTCTGGAAACACCATATATTTT,CASSQDEGFSGNTIYF,.,TRBV4-1,TRBJ1-3,.
TGTGCCAGCAGCCGCAAGGGGGGTAACACTGAAGCTTTCTTT,CASSRKGGNTEAFF,.,TRBV3-1/TRBV3-2,TRBJ1-1,.
TGTGCCAGCAGTTACTCGTTACGACTAAAACTGTTTTTT,CASSYSLRLKLFF,.,TRBV6-2/TRBV6-3,TRBJ1-4,.
TGTGCCAGCTCACCCGGAGGGGGTGATGAGCAGTTCTTC,CASSPGGGDEQFF,.,TRBV18,TRBJ2-1,.
TGTGCCAGCAGCTTAGGACAGGCTGAAGCTTTCTTT,CASSLGQAEAFF,.,TRBV7-9,TRBJ1-1,.
TGTGCCAGCCGGGGCGACCAAGGGACAGGGGAACCCCTCCACTTT,CASRGDQGTGEPLHF,.,TRBV7-8,TRBJ1-6,TRBD1
TGCGCCAGCACCCAGAGGACAGGGGGTGAAGCTTTCTTT,CASTQRTGGEAFF,.,TRBV10-1,TRBJ1-1,TRBD1
TGTGCCAGCAGCCAAGTGACCGATTCACCCCTCCACTTT,CASSQVTDSPLHF,.,TRBV3-1/TRBV3-2,TRBJ1-6,.
TGCGCCAGCAGTGAGAAGGGGGGAGTCTATGGCTACACCTTC,CASSEKGGVYGYTF,once,TRBV10-2,TRBJ1-2,.